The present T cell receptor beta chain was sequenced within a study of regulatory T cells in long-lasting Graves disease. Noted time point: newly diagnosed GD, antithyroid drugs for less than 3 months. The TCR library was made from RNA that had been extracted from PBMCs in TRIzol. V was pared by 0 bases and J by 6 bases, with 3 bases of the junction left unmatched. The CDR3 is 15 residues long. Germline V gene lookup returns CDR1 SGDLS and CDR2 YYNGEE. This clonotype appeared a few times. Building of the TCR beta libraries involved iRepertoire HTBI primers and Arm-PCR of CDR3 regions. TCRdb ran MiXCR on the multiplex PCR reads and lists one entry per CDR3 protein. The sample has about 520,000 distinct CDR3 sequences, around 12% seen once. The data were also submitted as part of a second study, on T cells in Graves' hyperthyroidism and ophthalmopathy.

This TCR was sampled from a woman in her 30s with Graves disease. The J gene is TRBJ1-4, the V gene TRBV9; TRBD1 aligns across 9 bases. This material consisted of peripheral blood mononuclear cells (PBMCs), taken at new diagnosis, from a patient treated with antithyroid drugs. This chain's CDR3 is CASSVEGTGYEKLFF. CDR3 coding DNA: TGTGCCAGCAGCGTAGAGGGGACAGGGTATGAAAAACTGTTTTTT.